The clone carrying this TCR beta chain appeared once. As yet, its antigen is unknown. Generated by immunoSEQ multiplex PCR, the TCRdb table keeps only in-frame clones and is missing some. Of millions of clones listed, over 85% are singletons. Those who donated were healthy HIV-negative adults, with no recent acute infections or vaccinations reported. The sample originates from a study of shared clonotypes between healthy human individuals. About the research overall: Donors consisted of two women and a few men between 18 and 49. The plates for each donor numbered three CD4 naive, three CD4 memory, two CD8 naive and one CD8 memory. Broader study findings: Several donors showed sharing of around 5% of naive CD4 clonotypes.

Germline CDR1 LNHDA, CDR2 SQIVND (reference sequence). The V and J ends lost 4 bases and 3 bases respectively, with 19 bases between them. The CDR3 has 16 amino acids. This sequence was found in a man younger than 35 in good health. Material: naive CD4+ T cells sorted from blood. Subset reported: CD45RA+ positively selected. This chain connects TRBV19 to TRBJ2-7; either TRBD1 or TRBD2 may fit D (5 bases each). CDR3 bases: TGTGCCAGTAGTACCGATAGGGACCGCCCCAGCTACGAGCAGTACTTC. Protein: CASSTDRDRPSYEQYF.